This passage covers 13 T cell receptor beta chains from one sample sequenced in a study of regulatory T cells in long-lasting Graves disease. Construction of TCR beta libraries relied on iRepertoire HTBI primers and on Arm-PCR targeting CDR3 regions. TCRdb itself ran the multiplex PCR reads through MiXCR, one entry per CDR3 protein. The data contain 700,000 or so distinct CDR3 sequences, about 32% of them singletons. The time point is: persistent/refractory GD, antithyroid drugs over 5 years with positive TRAb. PBMCs provided the RNA from which the TCR library was made. The specimen comprised peripheral blood mononuclear cells (PBMCs), sampled when the disease was refractory, from a patient treated with antithyroid drugs. All receptors come from a female donor with Graves disease.

This clonotype was seen a handful of times. The chain has TRBV20-1 and TRBJ2-3; D remains ambiguous. V was shortened by 4 bases and J by 6 bases, with 8 bases between the two germline ends. Germline V gives CDR1 DFQATT, CDR2 SNEGSKA (reference sequence). The CDR3 sequence is 11 residues long. The CDR3 is CSATLTDTQYF. CDR3 nucleotides: TGCAGTGCTACTCTTACGGATACGCAGTATTTT.

This chain joins TRBV9 and TRBJ2-7; 7 bases fit TRBD1. This CDR3 region has 14 residues. Germline CDR1 SGDLS, CDR2 YYNGEE. The V and J ends lost 3 bases and 5 bases, in that order; junction bases with no gene match: 8. The CDR3 sequence: CASSGEGTVDEQYF. CDR3 bases: TGTGCCAGCAGCGGCGAGGGGACAGTGGACGAGCAGTACTTC.

The chain employs TRBV6-1 and TRBJ1-3, with 11 bases fitting TRBD1. V trimming: 6 bases; J trimming: 8 bases; junction bases outside the gene matches: 9. The CDR3 is made up of 15 amino acids. Germline CDR1 MNHNS, CDR2 SASEGT. The CDR3 DNA reads TGTGCCAGCAGCTGGACAGGGGGCGAGGCGGACACCATATATTTT. Protein product: CASSWTGGEADTIYF.

The V gene is TRBV28, the J gene TRBJ1-5; 8 bases are shared with TRBD1. CDR1 is MDHEN and CDR2 is SYDVKM in the germline V gene. This CDR3 is 15 amino acids long. Trimming removed 3 bases from V and 3 bases from J; junction bases left unmatched: 4. The CDR3 region is CASSLGTGFNQPQHF. DNA for the CDR3: TGTGCCAGCAGTTTGGGGACAGGTTTCAATCAGCCCCAGCATTTT. Based on the CDR3 plus reference TRBV28 and TRBJ1-5, the full variable domain is DVKVTQSSRYLVKRTGEKVFLECVQDMDHENMFWYRQDPGLGLRLIYFSYDVKMKEKGDIPEGYSVSREKKERFSLILESASTNQTSMYLCASSLGTGFNQPQHFGDGTRLSIL.

This chain uses TRBV6-5 with TRBJ2-7; TRBD1 matches 10 bases. CDR1 and CDR2 (germline): MNHEY, SVGAGI. Trimming removed 3 bases from V and 4 bases from J; junction bases left unmatched: 6. CDR3 length: 15 amino acids. The CDR3 DNA is TGTGCCAGCAGTTATAGGACAGGGGGGGGGTACGAGCAGTACTTC. Its translation: CASSYRTGGGYEQYF.

Many counts were recorded for this clonotype. The V gene is TRBV12-3 or TRBV12-4, the J gene TRBJ1-1, with TRBD1 matching over 7 bases. CDR3 length: 14 residues. Germline trimming cut 5 bases from V and 5 bases from J; bases unmatched to any gene: 8. The CDR3 sequence is CASSRRQGGTEAFF. CDR3 DNA: TGTGCCAGCAGTCGAAGACAGGGAGGAACTGAAGCTTTCTTT.

This clonotype was found many times. The V gene is TRBV28, the J gene TRBJ2-7; 7 bases agree with TRBD1. Germline-derived CDR1 and CDR2 are MDHEN and SYDVKM. This CDR3 region has 14 residues. V lost 6 bases and J lost 3; bases outside the gene matches: 8. The CDR3 nucleotides are TGTGCCAGCAGAAGACAGGGTCTCCACTACGAGCAGTACTTC. This sequence encodes CASRRQGLHYEQYF. The full variable domain, rest sourced from reference TRBV28 and TRBJ2-7, is DVKVTQSSRYLVKRTGEKVFLECVQDMDHENMFWYRQDPGLGLRLIYFSYDVKMKEKGDIPEGYSVSREKKERFSLILESASTNQTSMYLCASRRQGLHYEQYFGPGTRLTVT.

This clonotype was detected only a few times. The final CDR3 position lacks the conserved phenylalanine or tryptophan, pointing to a likely read error. The chain carries TRBV10-3 and TRBJ1-1; D is ambiguous. Germline V gene sequence: CDR1 ENHRY, CDR2 SYGVKD. Trimming stripped 0 bases from V and 1 base from J, with 9 bases between. This CDR3 has 15 amino acids. CDR3 sequence: CAISESIDKNTEAFL. CDR3 coding DNA: TGTGCCATCAGTGAGTCGATTGACAAGAACACTGAAGCTTTCCTT.

The J gene is TRBJ1-6, the V gene TRBV11-2; the D is unclear. The V gene lost 3 bases and the J gene lost 8 bases, with 11 bases spanning the gap. CDR1 and CDR2 (germline): SGHAT, FQNNGV. CDR3 size: 14 residues. In nucleotides, the CDR3 is TGTGCCAGCAGCTTGGTTAGGGATTATTCACCCCTCCACTTT. Translated, it gives CASSLVRDYSPLHF. Complete variable domain (other parts from reference TRBV11-2 and TRBJ1-6): EAGVAQSPRYKIIEKRQSVAFWCNPISGHATLYWYQQILGQGPKLLIQFQNNGVVDDSQLPKDRFSAERLKGVDSTLKIQPAKLEDSAVYLCASSLVRDYSPLHFGNGTRLTVT.

The chain joins TRBV6-5 to TRBJ2-7; TRBD2 is a possible D gene (5 bases). Looked up from germline, CDR1 is MNHEY and CDR2 is SVGAGI. V shed 4 bases and J shed 0 bases, with 10 bases lying between them. The CDR3 has 14 amino acids. The CDR3 protein is CASSSVGSSYEQYF. The CDR3 bases are TGTGCCAGCAGTTCGGTGGGGAGCTCCTACGAGCAGTACTTC.

This clonotype was seen a handful of times. Germline and junction disagree at one end, which may indicate a read error. The gene calls are TRBV30 and TRBJ1-4; no firm D call. This CDR3 has 12 residues. Germline loops: CDR1 GTSNPN, CDR2 SVGIG (reference sequence). CDR3 residues: CARRAVNEKLFF. The CDR3 nucleotides read TGTGCCCGGAGGGCAGTTAATGAAAAACTGTTTTTT.

The genes are TRBV20-1 and TRBJ1-1; unclear D gene. The CDR3 consists of 12 residues. Trimming removed 2 bases from V and 3 bases from J, with 7 bases in between. Germline-derived CDR1 and CDR2 are DFQATT and SNEGSKA (reference sequence). The CDR3, as DNA: TGCAGTGCTAGACTACGACACACTGAAGCTTTCTTT. This codes for CSARLRHTEAFF.

This clonotype has a handful of counts. V usage is TRBV11-2 and J usage is TRBJ1-1; D gene ambiguous. V dropped 0 bases and J dropped 0 bases, with 8 bases sitting between them. The CDR3 has 15 amino acids. Germline assignment: CDR1 SGHAT and CDR2 FQNNGV. CDR3 nucleotide sequence: TGTGCCAGCAGCTTAGATTCCCACATGAACACTGAAGCTTTCTTT. Translated: CASSLDSHMNTEAFF.